This T cell receptor (beta chain) was sequenced during a study of blood T cell repertoires in COVID-19. Study overall: Sample material is recorded as cDNA or gDNA derived from T cells, B-cell-depleted T cells, or PBMCs.

V was shortened by 2 bases and J by 4 bases, with 12 bases between the two germline ends. CDR1 is MNHNS and CDR2 is SASEGT in the germline V gene. The CDR3 extends over 14 amino acids. In the authors' methods: For nucleated cells, counts were estimated from reference gene primer amplification. The method was immunoSEQ multiplex PCR; TCRdb's version includes in-frame clones alone and lacks a portion of them. V and J calls and clone size are given by that table; D and trimming were obtained from the DNA. In the table there are 100,000 to 150,000 clones, about 85% of which are singletons. The chain joins TRBV6-1 to TRBJ2-7; maybe TRBD1 (5 bases). This clonotype was sampled from an elderly man with active or convalescent COVID-19. The sequencing input was peripheral blood. CDR3 nucleotide sequence: TGTGCCAGCAGTGAAATTAGAAGGGGTTACGAGCAGTACTTC. The encoded protein is CASSEIRRGYEQYF.